This TCR beta chain was identified in a study of beta chain features in type 1 diabetes. Notes on the study in general: Insertions were fewer and deletions more numerous at VDJ junctions in type 1 diabetes patients.

What was sequenced were expressed TCRB transcripts, since all of the isolated RNA had been reverse transcribed. The repertoire was sequenced with immunoSEQ multiplex PCR; TCRdb's copy has only in-frame clones and lacks some. This sample has 400,000 to 550,000 clones; approximately 10% occur once, and the top ten carry more than 0.045%. Germline loops: CDR1 SGHAT, CDR2 FQNNGV. The CDR3 is 14 amino acids. The ends lost 3 bases at V and 6 bases at J; junction bases unmatched: 5. This clone was counted a few times. Its antigen is not known. The clonotype was recovered from a woman between 18 and 29 years old in good health. This sequence joins TRBV11-2 and TRBJ2-1, with 7 nucleotides matching TRBD1. Sequencing was done on a sample of naive CD4+ T cells from blood. CDR3 residues: CASSFTGVSNEQFF. The CDR3 bases are TGTGCCAGCAGCTTTACAGGGGTGAGCAATGAGCAGTTCTTC.